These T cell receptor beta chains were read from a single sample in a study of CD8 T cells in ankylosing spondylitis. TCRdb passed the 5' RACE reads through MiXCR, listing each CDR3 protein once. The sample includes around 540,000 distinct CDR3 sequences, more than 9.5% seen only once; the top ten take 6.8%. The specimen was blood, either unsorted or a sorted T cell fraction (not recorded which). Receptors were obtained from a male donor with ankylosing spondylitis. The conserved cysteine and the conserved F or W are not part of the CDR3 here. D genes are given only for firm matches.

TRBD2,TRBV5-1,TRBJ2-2,ASSLVAGAYTGELF
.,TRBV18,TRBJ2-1,ASSPQGVDNEQF
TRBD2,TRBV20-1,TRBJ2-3,SASPSGRYTQY
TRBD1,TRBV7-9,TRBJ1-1,ASSSIGTGGEAF
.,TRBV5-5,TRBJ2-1,ASSLGGIVDEQF
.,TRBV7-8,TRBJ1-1,ASSSPIDGNTEAF
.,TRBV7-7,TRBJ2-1,ASSLEGRGVHGEQF
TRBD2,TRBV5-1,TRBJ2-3,ASRKVAGYTDTQY
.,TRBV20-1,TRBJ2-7,SARDVIANEQY
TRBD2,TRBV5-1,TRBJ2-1,ASSFATSGSTEQF
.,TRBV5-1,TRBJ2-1,ASSKTGPNEQF
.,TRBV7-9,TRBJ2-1,ASSLTSGGRNEQF
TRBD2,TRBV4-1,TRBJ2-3,ASSQGPRVAGGPDTQY
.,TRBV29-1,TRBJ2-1,SVDFRAGSYNEQF
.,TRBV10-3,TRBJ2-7,AIRGTRGEQY
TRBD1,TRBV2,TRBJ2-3,ASSVYRGGTDTQY
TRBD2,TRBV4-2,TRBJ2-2,ASKIGGGSTGELF
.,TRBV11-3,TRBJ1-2,ASSLDPRPDFSPT
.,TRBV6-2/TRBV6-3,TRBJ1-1,ASTRSSDAEAF
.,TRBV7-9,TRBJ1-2,ASSLGLGYT
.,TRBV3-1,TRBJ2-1,ASSQGQGYNEQF
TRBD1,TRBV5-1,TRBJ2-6,ASSLAGTGSLGANVLT
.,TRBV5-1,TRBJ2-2,ASRVTAGDGELF
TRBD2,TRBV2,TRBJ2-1,ASSDDGRLGNEQF
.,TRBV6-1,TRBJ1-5,ASRRAGGKGDQPQH
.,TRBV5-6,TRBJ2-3,ASSWGVDGTDTQY
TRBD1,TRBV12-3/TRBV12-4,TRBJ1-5,ASSETGGLSQPQH
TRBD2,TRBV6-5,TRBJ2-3,ASSYAETSGYTQY
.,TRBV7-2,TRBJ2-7,ASSVRASYEQY
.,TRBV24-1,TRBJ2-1,ATSALGGGPFSYNEQF
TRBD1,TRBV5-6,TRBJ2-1,ASSPTDRVFYEQF
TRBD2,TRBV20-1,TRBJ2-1,SAGAGLAAYNEQF
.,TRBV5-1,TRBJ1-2,ASSLLQDRIGT
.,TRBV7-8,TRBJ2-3,ASSSRTGTMEDTQY
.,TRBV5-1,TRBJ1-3,ASSLGQARSGNTIY
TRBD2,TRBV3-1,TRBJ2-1,ASSQLAGSGNEQF
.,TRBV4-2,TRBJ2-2,ASSQDQGYFTNTGELF
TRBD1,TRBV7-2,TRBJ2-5,ASSPDRGREETQY
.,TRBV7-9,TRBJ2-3,ASSFRGLTDTQY
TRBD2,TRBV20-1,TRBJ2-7,SATRGGRAWYEQY
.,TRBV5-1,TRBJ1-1,ASSSAPETPEAF
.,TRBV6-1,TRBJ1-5,ASSGRRSADQPQH